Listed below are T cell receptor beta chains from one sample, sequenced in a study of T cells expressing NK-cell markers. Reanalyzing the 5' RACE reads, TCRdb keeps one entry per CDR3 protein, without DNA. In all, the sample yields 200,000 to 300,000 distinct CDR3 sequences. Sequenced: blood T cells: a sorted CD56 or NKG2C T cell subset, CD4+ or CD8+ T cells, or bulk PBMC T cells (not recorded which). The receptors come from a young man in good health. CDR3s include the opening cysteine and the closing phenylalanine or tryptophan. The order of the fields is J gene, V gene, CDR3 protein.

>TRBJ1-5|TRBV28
CASGAGLSNQPQHF
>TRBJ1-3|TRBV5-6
CASSLGQGTFSGNTIYF
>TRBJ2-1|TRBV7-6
CASSPQLAGGWGEQCF
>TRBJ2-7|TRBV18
CASSPQTGGNEQYF
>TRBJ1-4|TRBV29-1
CSHRGLGEKLFF
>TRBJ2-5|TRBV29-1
CSVVGGRAVETQYF
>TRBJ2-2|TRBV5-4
CASSPGLAGVTGELFF
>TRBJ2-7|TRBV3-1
CASSQDRLGSYEQYF
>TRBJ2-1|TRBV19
CASSIIGGTGPYNEQFF
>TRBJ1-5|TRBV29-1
CSVITVGGPQHF
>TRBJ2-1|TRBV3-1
CASTLTGANEQFF